The 8 T cell receptor beta chains presented below share a single source sample, sequenced in a study of blood T cell repertoires in COVID-19. Assay: immunoSEQ multiplex PCR; the TCRdb copy retains only in-frame clones and omits some. The table lists about 180,000 clones, about 91% of them singletons. The sample taken for sequencing was peripheral blood. The receptors here all came from a woman in her twenties or thirties with acute or convalescent COVID-19.

The CDR3 sequence is CASSPGTGAYNEQFF. CDR3 in DNA: TGTGCCAGCAGCCCCGGGACAGGGGCCTACAATGAGCAGTTCTTC. The chain carries TRBV11-2 and TRBJ2-1, with 10 bases matching TRBD1. The CDR3 contains 15 residues. After removal of 5 bases from V and 2 bases from J, the junction contained 3 bases not matched to a gene. Germline values: CDR1 SGHAT, CDR2 FQNNGV. The complete variable domain, with remaining parts taken from reference TRBV11-2 and TRBJ2-1, reads EAGVAQSPRYKIIEKRQSVAFWCNPISGHATLYWYQQILGQGPKLLIQFQNNGVVDDSQLPKDRFSAERLKGVDSTLKIQPAKLEDSAVYLCASSPGTGAYNEQFFGPGTRLTVL.

This clone appeared once. This CDR3 fails to terminate in the conserved phenylalanine or tryptophan, so it likely reflects a read error. The limits of the CDR3 on the DNA are not certain, so only TCRdb's listed CDR3 is given. The chain combines TRBV18 with TRBJ1-4. CDR1 is KGHSH, CDR2 LQKENI, per germline. The CDR3 comprises 13 residues, both ends counted. The CDR3 loop reads CASSPTPGPKGGL.

The chain recombines TRBV19 with TRBJ2-5; 7 nucleotides line up with TRBD2. With 1 base clipped from V and 4 bases from J, the junction kept 3 bases outside the gene matches. The CDR3 totals 14 residues. Germline values: CDR1 LNHDA, CDR2 SQIVND (reference sequence). The chain's CDR3 is CASSIVWGGETQYF. The CDR3 DNA sequence: TGTGCCAGTAGTATAGTCTGGGGGGGAGAGACCCAGTACTTC.

V gene TRBV24-1 combines with J gene TRBJ1-4; tentatively, D is TRBD1 (5 bases). Germline CDR1 reads KGHDR; CDR2 reads SFDVKD. Trimming removed 3 bases from V and 5 bases from J, with 6 bases in between. There are 13 residues in the CDR3. The CDR3 loop reads CATSDGANEKLFF. CDR3 nucleotide sequence: TGTGCCACCAGTGATGGGGCCAATGAAAAACTGTTTTTT.

The chain combines TRBV6-5 with TRBJ1-1; D unresolved. The CDR3 runs 12 residues. The germline V and J ends were trimmed by 9 bases and 8 bases, with 16 bases remaining between them. From germline, CDR1 is MNHEY and CDR2 SVGAGI. The CDR3 bases are TGTGCCAGTTCAAGATATGGCGGCGAAGCTTTCTTT. It codes for CASSRYGGEAFF.

The chain uses TRBV28 and TRBJ1-5, with TRBD1 matching 8 bases. The CDR3 consists of 15 residues. Unmatched junction bases numbered 10, after V lost 6 bases and J lost 6 bases. Per germline, CDR1 MDHEN and CDR2 SYDVKM. CDR3 residues: CASSLLQGEGQPQHF. The CDR3 nucleotides are TGTGCCAGCAGCCTCCTACAGGGGGAGGGTCAGCCCCAGCATTTT.

The rearrangement joins TRBV6-5 to TRBJ1-6, with a weak D call TRBD1 (6 bases). V dropped 0 bases and J dropped 7 bases, with 13 bases sitting between them. CDR1 MNHEY and CDR2 SVGAGI come from the germline V gene. CDR3 length: 16 residues. CDR3 loop: CASSYSWTAPNSPLHF. CDR3 coding DNA: TGTGCCAGCAGTTACTCCTGGACAGCTCCGAATTCACCCCTCCACTTT.

There are a few counts of this clone. This chain uses TRBV6-2 or TRBV6-3 with TRBJ1-2; no clear D gene. The CDR3 extends over 15 amino acids. CDR1 is MNHEY and CDR2 is SVGEGT in the germline V gene. The V and J ends lost 4 bases and 6 bases respectively, with 18 bases between them. For the CDR3, the DNA is TGTGCCAGCAGTTTGTTTAATCTGGCTTACGATGGCTACACCTTC. Translating gives CASSLFNLAYDGYTF.